This entry features one T cell receptor beta chain sequence. Its antigen remains unknown. These data belong to a study of T cell responses to AZD1222 COVID-19 vaccine. Study-level results: A mostly white British donor set with more females was recruited, and clonal diversity was possibly underestimated.

The CDR3 is 15 residues long. The germline V gene encodes CDR1 SQVTM and CDR2 ANQGSEA. V was trimmed by 7 bases and J by 2 bases, leaving 20 bases between them. TCRdb keeps only in-frame clones here, not all; method: immunoSEQ multiplex PCR. The repertoire consists of 65,000 or so clones, with roughly 84% occurring once and the leading ten covering roughly 9.8%. The sequenced sample was peripheral blood, obtained on day 0 of AZD1222 vaccination. The rearrangement uses TRBV29-1 and TRBJ1-1; D unclear. This clonotype originated in an adult in good health. The CDR3 nucleotides are TGCAGCGGATCACGGGTCCAGCAAACTAACACTGAAGCTTTCTTT. It codes for CSGSRVQQTNTEAFF.